Shown below are 25 T cell receptor beta chains from a single sample sequenced in a study of B cell selection in AIRE deficiency. Only in-frame clones appear in the TCRdb table, and some are missing; sequencing was by immunoSEQ multiplex PCR. The sample lists 20,000 or so clones, around 90% occurring once. Sorted regulatory T cells were CD4-positive, CD25-high and CD127-low or negative. Sequencing input: CD4+CD25+ Tregs sorted from PBMCs. The origin of the receptors is a human donor in good health.

The chain is built from TRBV21-1 and TRBJ2-1; the table's TRBD1 call for D was not verified on the DNA. TRBV21-1 is tagged as a pseudogene. The CDR3 contains 14 residues. In nucleotides, the CDR3 is TGTGCCAGCAGCAAAAATCCAGGGGACAATGAGCAGTTCTTC. It specifies CASSKNPGDNEQFF.

This chain joins TRBV6-6 and TRBJ1-1, with D unresolved. The germline V gene encodes CDR1 MNHNY and CDR2 SVGAGI (reference sequence). The V end lost 2 bases, the J end lost 11 bases, and 15 bases lay between the germline ends. This CDR3 spans 13 amino acids. This CDR3 reads CASSYRTGGRAFF. The CDR3, as DNA: TGTGCCAGCAGTTACCGGACCGGTGGTAGGGCTTTCTTT.

This chain links TRBV5-1 with TRBJ2-5; 11 bases are a match to TRBD2. J was trimmed by 5 bases and V by 1 base; bases with no gene match: 7. The CDR3 spans 16 residues. Germline CDR1 is SGHRS and CDR2 is YFSETQ. DNA for the CDR3: TGCGCCAGCAGCTTGTCCCCCTCTAGCGGGGGGGAGACCCAGTACTTC. Protein sequence: CASSLSPSSGGETQYF.

This chain connects TRBV28 to TRBJ2-4, with D hard to call. The CDR3 covers 15 residues. V lost 4 bases, J lost 0 bases, and 10 bases lay in between. In germline, CDR1 is MDHEN, CDR2 SYDVKM. CDR3 sequence: CASSSYRVAKNIQYF. The CDR3 nucleotides are TGTGCCAGCAGTTCATACAGAGTAGCCAAAAACATTCAGTACTTC.

This rearrangement joins TRBV5-1 to TRBJ2-7; D is uncertain. The CDR3 extends over 13 amino acids. The V gene's germline CDR1 is SGHRS and CDR2 YFSETQ. The V and J ends lost 0 bases and 3 bases respectively, with 7 bases between them. This CDR3 reads CASSLALHYEQYF. Here the CDR3 DNA reads TGCGCCAGCAGCTTGGCCCTTCACTACGAGCAGTACTTC.

The chain employs TRBV5-6 and TRBJ1-2, with 7 bases fitting TRBD1. The germline V gene has CDR1 SGHDT and CDR2 YYEEEE. The V segment lost 9 bases and the J segment 4 bases; nucleotides outside the gene matches: 15. The CDR3 extends over 15 amino acids. The DNA for the CDR3 is TGTGCCATCACCGAAGGGCCAGGGGGAGTCTATGGCTACACCTTC. Protein product: CAITEGPGGVYGYTF.

V is TRBV19 and J is TRBJ1-2; perhaps TRBD1 as D (6 bases). V lost 6 bases and J lost 4, with 15 bases in between. The CDR3 loop spans 14 amino acids. Germline V lookup: CDR1 LNHDA, CDR2 SQIVND (reference sequence). This CDR3 is CASSNRTALYGYTF. The CDR3 bases are TGTGCCAGTAGCAACCGGACAGCCCTCTATGGCTACACCTTC.

The chain is built from TRBV6-6 and TRBJ2-3; D unresolved. This CDR3 has 14 amino acids. Trimming stripped 5 bases from V and 1 base from J, with 10 bases between. The germline gives CDR1 MNHNY, CDR2 SVGAGI (reference sequence). CDR3: CASSPSYRTDTQYF. The CDR3 DNA reads TGTGCCAGCAGTCCTTCTTACCGCACAGATACGCAGTATTTT.

The chain links TRBV13 to TRBJ1-2; 7 positions match TRBD1. This CDR3 spans 16 amino acids. Losses at the gene ends were 4 bases for V and 4 bases for J; bases not matched to a gene: 12. Germline CDR1 and CDR2: PRHDT and FYEKMQ (reference sequence). The CDR3 here is CASSSLYRQGLYGYTF. DNA of the CDR3: TGTGCCAGCAGCTCCCTATATCGACAGGGCCTCTATGGCTACACCTTC.

The V and J genes are TRBV5-8 and TRBJ2-3; D gene ambiguous. The length of the CDR3 is 14 residues. CDR1 SGHTS and CDR2 YDEGEE come from the germline V gene. The V end lost 1 base, the J end lost 2 bases, and 8 bases lay between the germline ends. The CDR3 region is CASSLLQSTDTQYF. In DNA, the CDR3 is TGTGCCAGCAGCTTGTTACAATCCACAGATACGCAGTATTTT.

CDR3 region: CASSQDRNGAGYTF. CDR3 DNA: TGCGCCAGCAGCCAAGATCGGAATGGGGCTGGCTACACCTTC. The genes are TRBV4-1 and TRBJ1-2; tentatively, D is TRBD1 (5 bases). The CDR3 loop spans 14 amino acids. Deletions cut 0 bases from V and 7 bases from J, with 12 bases between. Germline values: CDR1 MGHRA, CDR2 YSYEKL.

In this sample, this clone turned up once. The rearrangement joins TRBV7-9 to TRBJ2-7; a possible D gene is TRBD1 (6 bases). Between the trimmed V and J ends, which lost 0 bases and 6 bases, there was a span of 9 bases. CDR3 length: 13 residues. Germline V gives CDR1 SEHNR, CDR2 FQNEAQ (reference sequence). The CDR3 spells CASSLAWTAEQYF. The CDR3 region has the DNA TGTGCCAGCAGCTTAGCCTGGACAGCCGAGCAGTACTTC.

This clone was observed a single time. This rearrangement joins TRBV7-6 to TRBJ2-3; 8 positions agree with TRBD2. The germline gives CDR1 SGHVS, CDR2 FNYEAQ. The V gene end was trimmed by 0 bases and the J gene end by 4 bases; junction bases not matched to a gene: 12. This CDR3 comprises 18 residues. CDR3 sequence reads: CASSLAPSGAGEADTQYF. The DNA of the CDR3 is TGTGCCAGCAGCTTAGCTCCCTCGGGAGCGGGAGAGGCAGATACGCAGTATTTT.

The chain employs TRBV11-2 and TRBJ2-1; D gene unclear. The length of the CDR3 is 16 residues. Germline V CDR1 and CDR2: SGHAT, FQNNGV. V shed 5 bases and J shed 2 bases, with 16 bases lying between them. In nucleotides, the CDR3 is TGTGCCAGCAGCCGGGCCGGGTCCCGCCCCTACAATGAGCAGTTCTTC. Amino acids: CASSRAGSRPYNEQFF. Drawing the rest from reference TRBV11-2 and TRBJ2-1, the complete variable domain is EAGVAQSPRYKIIEKRQSVAFWCNPISGHATLYWYQQILGQGPKLLIQFQNNGVVDDSQLPKDRFSAERLKGVDSTLKIQPAKLEDSAVYLCASSRAGSRPYNEQFFGPGTRLTVL.

The DNA for the CDR3 is TGTGCCATCAGTGAACTAGCGGACAATGAGCAGTTCTTC. Its protein is CAISELADNEQFF. The V gene is TRBV10-3, the J gene TRBJ2-1, with TRBD2 identical over 8 bases. After removal of 3 bases from V and 5 bases from J, the junction contained 0 bases not matched to a gene. CDR1 is ENHRY, CDR2 SYGVKD, per germline. The CDR3 contains 13 residues.

This chain links TRBV7-8 with TRBJ1-1; a weak D match, TRBD1 (6 bases). Between the trimmed V and J ends, which lost 5 bases and 0 bases, there was a span of 10 bases. Germline-derived CDR1 and CDR2 are SGHVS and FQNEAQ. This CDR3 region has 14 residues. The CDR3 sequence: CASSVGTMNTEAFF. The CDR3, as DNA: TGTGCCAGCAGCGTCGGGACAATGAACACTGAAGCTTTCTTT.

V gene TRBV6-1 combines with J gene TRBJ1-2, with D perhaps matching TRBD1 (5 bases). This CDR3 has 11 residues. CDR1 MNHNS and CDR2 SASEGT come from the germline V gene. Trimming cost V 3 bases and J 12 bases, with 11 bases left between them. The CDR3 DNA reads TGTGCCAGCAGTGACCTCAGGGTCCACACCTTC. Residues: CASSDLRVHTF.

The chain joins TRBV5-6 to TRBJ2-5; 9 bases align to TRBD2. This CDR3 spans 15 amino acids. Germline V CDR1 and CDR2: SGHDT, YYEEEE. J was trimmed by 5 bases and V by 5 bases; bases with no gene match: 10. CDR3 in DNA: TGTGCCAGCAGTAAGGCGGGAGGGCCTTGGGAGACCCAGTACTTC. Translated, it gives CASSKAGGPWETQYF. The complete variable domain, with remaining parts taken from reference TRBV5-6 and TRBJ2-5, reads DAGVTQSPTHLIKTRGQQVTLRCSPKSGHDTVSWYQQALGQGPQFIFQYYEEEERQRGNFPDRFSGHQFPNYSSELNVNALLLGDSALYLCASSKAGGPWETQYFGPGTRLLVL.

This chain joins TRBV11-2 and TRBJ2-1; 7 positions match TRBD2. Germline V gene sequence: CDR1 SGHAT, CDR2 FQNNGV. The J segment lost 5 bases and the V segment lost 0 bases, leaving 7 bases of the junction unmatched. The CDR3 totals 16 residues. CDR3 in amino acids: CASSLDPRGVHNEQFF. CDR3 nucleotide sequence: TGTGCCAGCAGCTTAGACCCTCGGGGGGTGCACAATGAGCAGTTCTTC.

This clone has just a few counts. The chain uses TRBV29-1 and TRBJ2-3; 9 bases are shared with TRBD2. V was clipped by 7 bases and J by 1 base; unmatched bases: 9. CDR3 size: 15 residues. CDR1 and CDR2 (germline): SQVTM, ANQGSEA. CDR3 residues: CSAPIIAGGTDTQYF. The CDR3, as DNA: TGCAGCGCTCCAATTATAGCGGGGGGCACAGATACGCAGTATTTT.

The chain couples TRBV6-5 to TRBJ2-7; TRBD2 aligns across 9 bases. Trimming took 6 bases from V and 6 from J; bases not matched to a gene: 12. The germline V gene has CDR1 MNHEY and CDR2 SVGAGI. The CDR3 length is 15 residues. CDR3 sequence reads: CASSKIAGAVAEQYF. The CDR3 coding sequence is TGTGCCAGCAGCAAAATAGCGGGAGCCGTCGCCGAGCAGTACTTC.

The V call is TRBV6-6, the J call TRBJ1-2; 8 nucleotides agree with TRBD1. The V and J ends lost 0 bases and 14 bases, in that order; junction bases with no gene match: 8. The CDR3 consists of 13 residues. The germline gives CDR1 MNHNY, CDR2 SVGAGI (reference sequence). CDR3 residues: CASSYSGTGKGTF. The CDR3 DNA reads TGTGCCAGCAGTTACTCTGGGACAGGAAAGGGTACCTTC.

V usage is TRBV28 and J usage is TRBJ2-7; tentatively, D is TRBD1 or TRBD2 (6 bases each). The CDR3 totals 15 residues. V was trimmed by 6 bases and J by 2 bases, leaving 17 bases between them. Germline CDR1 reads MDHEN; CDR2 reads SYDVKM. The CDR3 loop is CASRLATGNAYEQYF. DNA of the CDR3: TGTGCCAGCAGACTAGCTACAGGGAACGCCTACGAGCAGTACTTC.

V gene TRBV7-2 combines with J gene TRBJ2-7, with TRBD2 as a possible D gene (7 bases). Trimming stripped 4 bases from V and 3 bases from J, with 22 bases between. Germline V CDR1 and CDR2: SGHTA, FQGNSA. This CDR3 comprises 17 residues. CDR3 sequence reads: CASSSRFSRGAHYEQYF. In DNA form, the CDR3 reads TGTGCCAGCAGCTCCCGATTTTCCCGGGGGGCCCACTACGAGCAGTACTTC.

This chain uses TRBV10-1 with TRBJ2-3; the D gene is possibly TRBD1 (5 bases). Looked up from germline, CDR1 is WNHNN and CDR2 is SYGVQD (reference sequence). This CDR3 is built from 15 residues. V lost 4 bases, J lost 3 bases, and 14 bases lay in between. CDR3 sequence: CASSGEGRVTDTQYF. CDR3 DNA sequence: TGCGCCAGCAGTGGGGAAGGCAGGGTGACAGATACGCAGTATTTT.